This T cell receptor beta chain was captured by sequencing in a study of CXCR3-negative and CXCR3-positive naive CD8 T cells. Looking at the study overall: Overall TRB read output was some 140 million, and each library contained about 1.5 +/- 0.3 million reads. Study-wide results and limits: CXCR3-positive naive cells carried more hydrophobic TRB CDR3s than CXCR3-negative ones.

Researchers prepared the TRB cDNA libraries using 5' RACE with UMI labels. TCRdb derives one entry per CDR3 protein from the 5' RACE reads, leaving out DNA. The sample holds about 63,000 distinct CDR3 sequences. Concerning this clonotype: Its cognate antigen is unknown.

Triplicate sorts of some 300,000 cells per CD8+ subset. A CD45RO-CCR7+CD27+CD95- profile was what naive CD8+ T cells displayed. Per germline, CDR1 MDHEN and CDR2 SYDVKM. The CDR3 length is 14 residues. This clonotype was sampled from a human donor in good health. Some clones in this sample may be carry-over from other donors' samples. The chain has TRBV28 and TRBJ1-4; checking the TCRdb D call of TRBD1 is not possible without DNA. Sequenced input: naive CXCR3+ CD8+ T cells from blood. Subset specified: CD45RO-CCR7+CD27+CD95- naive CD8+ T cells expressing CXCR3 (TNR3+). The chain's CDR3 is CASSLGQPNEKLFF. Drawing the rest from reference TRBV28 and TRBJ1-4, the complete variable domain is DVKVTQSSRYLVKRTGEKVFLECVQDMDHENMFWYRQDPGLGLRLIYFSYDVKMKEKGDIPEGYSVSREKKERFSLILESASTNQTSMYLCASSLGQPNEKLFFGSGTQLSVL.